The 23 T cell receptor beta chains listed next were all sequenced from one sample in a study of T cell responses to AZD1222 COVID-19 vaccine (dated by TCRdb to about 2021). Library preparation was by the immunoSEQ multiplex PCR assay. TCRdb holds this immuneACCESS table with in-frame rearrangements only. Some clones are missing; in checked studies, unresolved V genes explain under half, and the rest has no known cause. The sample includes about 150,000 clones, with about 87% observed a single time. Less than 2.5% of the sample is taken by the ten largest. The time point label, read with the paper, signifies: baseline before first vaccination. Material: peripheral blood, obtained on day 0 of AZD1222 vaccination. These TCRs come from an adult in good health.

The chain combines TRBV5-5 with TRBJ2-3; 8 positions agree with TRBD2. V lost 2 bases, J lost 6 bases, and 5 bases stayed unmatched. This CDR3 is built from 14 residues. CDR1 and CDR2 (germline): SGHKS, YYEKEE (reference sequence). CDR3 DNA sequence: TGTGCCAGCAGCTTAGCGGGGGCCGGGGATACGCAGTATTTT. Encoded protein: CASSLAGAGDTQYF.

V is TRBV6-2 or TRBV6-3 and J is TRBJ2-7; the D gene is possibly TRBD1 (6 bases). This CDR3 spans 15 amino acids. Deletions cut 0 bases from V and 2 bases from J, with 11 bases between. Germline V lookup: CDR1 MNHEY, CDR2 SVGEGT. The CDR3 DNA is TGTGCCAGCAGTTACTCGGGACAAACTCCCTACGAGCAGTACTTC. Amino acids: CASSYSGQTPYEQYF.

The chain combines TRBV29-1 with TRBJ1-5; D is perhaps TRBD1 (6 bases). Trimming took 4 bases from V and 7 from J, leaving 11 bases between them. The germline gives CDR1 SQVTM, CDR2 ANQGSEA. The CDR3 has 12 amino acids. The CDR3 coding sequence is TGCAGCGTTGGAGGGGGAAGACAGCCCCAGCATTTT. This translates into CSVGGGRQPQHF.

J is TRBJ2-7 and V is TRBV7-9; D not resolved. The CDR3 is made up of 16 amino acids. V dropped 5 bases and J dropped 0 bases, with 17 bases sitting between them. Germline lookup yields CDR1 SEHNR and CDR2 FQNEAQ (reference sequence). In DNA, the CDR3 is TGTGCCAGCAGCCACTCCGCCAAGGGTAGCTCCTACGAGCAGTACTTC. Protein product: CASSHSAKGSSYEQYF.

Only one count was recorded for this clone. The DNA for the CDR3 is TGTGCCAGCAGTGAATCACAGGACCCTAACTATGGCTACACCTTC. It specifies CASSESQDPNYGYTF. This chain joins TRBV6-1 and TRBJ1-2; weak D call: TRBD1 (5 bases). V was trimmed by 2 bases and J by 0 bases, leaving 10 bases between them. The CDR3 length is 15 residues. The V gene's germline CDR1 is MNHNS and CDR2 SASEGT.

The V call is TRBV18, the J call TRBJ1-5; the D gene is possibly TRBD1 (6 bases). Per the germline V gene, CDR1 is KGHSH and CDR2 is LQKENI. CDR3 length equals 13 residues. The V and J ends lost 3 bases and 7 bases respectively, with 10 bases between them. The CDR3 loop is CASSPSGVQPQHF. The CDR3 region has the DNA TGTGCCAGCTCACCTTCAGGGGTCCAGCCCCAGCATTTT.

The J gene is TRBJ2-2, the V gene TRBV4-2, with D tentatively TRBD1 or TRBD2 (5 bases each). Trimming cost V 4 bases and J 2 bases, with 23 bases left between them. This CDR3 has 19 residues. Per the germline V gene, CDR1 is LGHNA and CDR2 is YNFKEQ. The CDR3 DNA sequence: TGTGCCAGCAGCCGAATGGGGACGACACGGGGAGAAAACACCGGGGAGCTGTTTTTT. Amino acid sequence: CASSRMGTTRGENTGELFF.

The CDR3 nucleotides read TGTGCCAGCAGCTTGAGGGGACAGGGGGATCAGCCCCAGCATTTT. Amino acid sequence: CASSLRGQGDQPQHF. The chain couples TRBV7-2 to TRBJ1-5, with 11 nucleotides matching TRBD1. This CDR3 is built from 15 residues. V was clipped by 3 bases and J by 5 bases; unmatched bases: 3. Germline V gene lookup returns CDR1 SGHTA and CDR2 FQGNSA.

The chain joins TRBV6-5 to TRBJ1-5; no definite D call. This CDR3 spans 12 amino acids. Trimming took off 0 bases at V and 9 bases at J, with 6 bases between the two ends. Germline V gives CDR1 MNHEY, CDR2 SVGAGI. The CDR3 loop is CASSYSWGPQHF. In DNA form, the CDR3 reads TGTGCCAGCAGTTACTCCTGGGGGCCCCAGCATTTT.

The chain uses TRBV28 and TRBJ2-3; D tentatively reads TRBD1 or TRBD2 (5 bases each). V was trimmed by 5 bases and J by 4 bases, leaving 19 bases between them. The CDR3 runs to 16 residues. Germline CDR1 reads MDHEN; CDR2 reads SYDVKM. This CDR3 reads CASSPGRRGVSDTQYF. DNA for the CDR3: TGTGCCAGCAGTCCGGGACGTCGGGGCGTCTCAGATACGCAGTATTTT.

This clone was detected once. The chain uses TRBV19 and TRBJ1-2, with D tentatively TRBD1 (6 bases). The CDR3 covers 14 residues. V dropped 3 bases and J dropped 5 bases, with 13 bases sitting between them. Germline-derived CDR1 and CDR2 are LNHDA and SQIVND (reference sequence). In nucleotides, the CDR3 is TGTGCCAGTAGTATCTTAGGACAGCTTTATGGCTACACCTTC. This gives the protein CASSILGQLYGYTF.

V gene TRBV5-6 combines with J gene TRBJ2-2; 8 bases match TRBD2. J gave up 5 bases and V 2 bases, and 8 bases lay outside the gene matches. Germline CDR1 is SGHDT and CDR2 is YYEEEE. The CDR3 totals 16 residues. The CDR3 DNA reads as TGTGCCAGCAGCTTCGGGACTAGAGGTCGGACCGGGGAGCTGTTTTTT. The encoded protein is CASSFGTRGRTGELFF. The full variable domain, with the rest looked up from reference TRBV5-6 and TRBJ2-2, is DAGVTQSPTHLIKTRGQQVTLRCSPKSGHDTVSWYQQALGQGPQFIFQYYEEEERQRGNFPDRFSGHQFPNYSSELNVNALLLGDSALYLCASSFGTRGRTGELFFGEGSRLTVL.

This clone was observed a single time. The J gene is TRBJ1-4, the V gene TRBV4-2, with D perhaps TRBD1 (6 bases). This CDR3 contains 15 residues. The V gene's germline CDR1 is LGHNA and CDR2 YNFKEQ. V lost 4 bases and J lost 11, with 20 bases in between. As DNA, the CDR3 is TGTGCCAGCAGCCTCGGACAGTATATGCAGCGGAAACTGTTTTTT. As protein: CASSLGQYMQRKLFF.

The chain carries TRBV5-6 and TRBJ2-7; 8 nucleotides line up with TRBD1. CDR1 is SGHDT and CDR2 is YYEEEE in the germline V gene. This CDR3 has 15 amino acids. After removal of 4 bases from V and 5 bases from J, the junction contained 11 bases not matched to a gene. CDR3 nucleotide sequence: TGTGCCAGCAGCGGAACTGGACAGGGAGCGGACGAGCAGTACTTC. It specifies CASSGTGQGADEQYF.

V gene TRBV10-3 combines with J gene TRBJ1-2; 7 bases agree with TRBD1. Trimming took 2 bases from V and 0 from J; bases not matched to a gene: 6. This CDR3 is 16 amino acids long. CDR1 is ENHRY, CDR2 SYGVKD, per germline. CDR3 sequence: CAISERQGPSNYGYTF. In DNA, the CDR3 is TGTGCCATCAGTGAGCGACAGGGACCTTCTAACTATGGCTACACCTTC.

The CDR3 DNA sequence: TGTGCCAGCAGTTACGGCAGGGACAAGACCCAGTACTTC. This gives the protein CASSYGRDKTQYF. The chain links TRBV6-5 to TRBJ2-5, with D perhaps matching TRBD1 (6 bases). V dropped 2 bases and J dropped 6 bases, with 10 bases sitting between them. Germline V gene lookup returns CDR1 MNHEY and CDR2 SVGAGI. This CDR3 has 13 residues.

The rearrangement joins TRBV9 to TRBJ2-6, with D maybe TRBD1 (6 bases). The germline V gene encodes CDR1 SGDLS and CDR2 YYNGEE. The V end lost 3 bases, the J end lost 3 bases, and 13 bases lay between the germline ends. CDR3 length: 16 amino acids. The CDR3 DNA reads as TGTGCCAGCAGCGGCACAGGGTTAAGTGGGGCCAACGTCCTGACTTTC. Residues: CASSGTGLSGANVLTF.

V gene TRBV18 combines with J gene TRBJ2-5; TRBD1 aligns across 7 bases. Germline CDR1 is KGHSH and CDR2 is LQKENI. J gave up 5 bases and V 3 bases, and 6 bases lay outside the gene matches. The CDR3 is made up of 14 amino acids. The CDR3 sequence is CASSPLQGRETQYF. CDR3 coding DNA: TGTGCCAGCTCACCTTTACAGGGGCGGGAGACCCAGTACTTC.

This chain uses TRBV11-2 with TRBJ1-2, with 8 bases lining up with TRBD1. The ends lost 1 base at V and 3 bases at J; junction bases unmatched: 16. The length of the CDR3 is 19 residues. Germline V gene data show CDR1 as SGHAT and CDR2 as FQNNGV. This chain's CDR3 is CASSLVLPATGEGDYGYTF. CDR3 DNA sequence: TGTGCCAGCAGCTTAGTCTTACCAGCGACAGGGGAAGGGGACTATGGCTACACCTTC.

V is TRBV28 and J is TRBJ1-5; 9 bases agree with TRBD1. V dropped 6 bases and J dropped 6; count of bases not matched to a gene: 6. Germline CDR1 is MDHEN and CDR2 is SYDVKM. CDR3 length: 14 amino acids. CDR3 loop: CASSVGQGTQPQHF. Here the CDR3 DNA reads TGTGCCAGCAGCGTCGGACAGGGGACTCAGCCCCAGCATTTT. Combining the CDR3 with reference TRBV28 and TRBJ1-5 gives the whole variable domain DVKVTQSSRYLVKRTGEKVFLECVQDMDHENMFWYRQDPGLGLRLIYFSYDVKMKEKGDIPEGYSVSREKKERFSLILESASTNQTSMYLCASSVGQGTQPQHFGDGTRLSIL.

Of note for this clone: The junction does not match germline at one end; this may be a read error. V and J are TRBV2 and TRBJ2-7, with 7 bases that match TRBD1. CDR1 SNHLY and CDR2 FYNNEI come from the germline V gene. This CDR3 has 13 amino acids. The CDR3 nucleotides read TGTGCCAGCAGGGAAGACAGGGTCGACGAGCAGTACTTC. Protein sequence: CASREDRVDEQYF.

This chain links TRBV29-1 with TRBJ1-2; TRBD1 agrees at 7 bases. From germline, CDR1 is SQVTM and CDR2 ANQGSEA. CDR3 size: 14 residues. J lost 2 bases, V lost 3 bases, and 6 bases had no gene match. The CDR3 DNA sequence: TGCAGCGTTGATATCCCGGACAGGAACTATGGCTACACCTTC. This sequence encodes CSVDIPDRNYGYTF.

Remarks on this clone: One end of the junction fails to match germline, which may point to a read error. This rearrangement joins TRBV5-1 to TRBJ2-7; 13 bases align to TRBD2. Germline CDR1 is SGHRS and CDR2 is YFSETQ. This CDR3 is built from 17 residues. CDR3: CASRLEPGLAGIYEQYF. The CDR3 DNA reads as TGCGCCAGCAGGTTGGAACCGGGACTAGCGGGAATCTACGAGCAGTACTTC.